These T cell receptor beta chains were read from a single sample in a study of CD8+CD57+ T cells in acquired aplastic anemia. One entry per CDR3 protein, called by TCRdb with MiXCR from the reads. This sample has 75,000 to 100,000 distinct CDR3 sequences, with 55% to 70% found just once. The specimen sequenced was sorted CD4+, CD8+, or CD8+CD57+ T cells (not recorded which) from PBMCs. The receptors stem from a human donor with aplastic anemia. Each CDR3 is given with its conserved first and last residue.

14	TRBV7-9	TRBJ1-6	CASDGASYNSPLHF
13	TRBV7-3	TRBJ2-5	CASSFGTRETQYF
17	TRBV7-8	TRBJ2-5	CASSSRLAGVPQETQYF
13	TRBV7-6	TRBJ2-7	CASSFGLAYEQYF
16	TRBV5-6	TRBJ2-3	CASSSWTSGVPDTQYF
16	TRBV10-3	TRBJ1-5	CAISESRGGAGQPQHF
15	TRBV11-1	TRBJ2-3	CASSQRASSSLAQYF
14	TRBV19	TRBJ2-2	CASTSGANTGELFF
13	TRBV7-9	TRBJ2-5	CASSKGLGETQYF
15	TRBV28	TRBJ2-7	CASRTRQAPSYEQYF
12	TRBV7-9	TRBJ2-1	CASSLGTDEQFF
12	TRBV5-1	TRBJ2-5	CASSGFQETQYF
14	TRBV20-1	TRBJ2-3	CSATLGGTADTQYF
15	TRBV24-1	TRBJ2-1	CATSDAGASGNEQFF
13	TRBV12-3/TRBV12-4	TRBJ1-4	CASNQGGLGKLFF
14	TRBV11-1	TRBJ2-1	CASRVSGSYNEQFF
13	TRBV6-5	TRBJ2-1	CASSYAKTAEQFF
13	TRBV29-1	TRBJ2-1	CSVVGGEFNEQFF
13	TRBV20-1	TRBJ2-7	CSAPTGPAYEQYF
15	TRBV7-7	TRBJ1-3	CASSLDRGPGNTIYF
16	TRBV5-4	TRBJ1-5	CASSISGTGGSQPQHF
14	TRBV19	TRBJ1-2	CASNDRDRVHGYTF
13	TRBV2	TRBJ2-2	CATSQGVTGELFF
14	TRBV27	TRBJ2-2	CASSQRGASGELFF
14	TRBV4-2	TRBJ2-1	CASSQDNVGDEQFF
13	TRBV20-1	TRBJ2-3	CSAFPGGGDTQYF
15	TRBV20-1	TRBJ2-3	CSADSGTRGTDTQYF